These T cell receptor beta chains were read from a single sample in a study of shared clonotypes between healthy human individuals. Some clones are missing from TCRdb's copy, which holds only in-frame ones; the method was immunoSEQ multiplex PCR. The table records approximately 1,000,000 clones, approximately 75% of them present only once. Material for sequencing was memory CD4+ T cells from PBMCs. These receptors came from a man aged 18 to 35 in good health. Some clones in this sample may be carry-over from other donors' samples. Each CDR3 is given with its conserved first and last residue. The order of the fields is J gene, clone size, D gene, V gene, CDR3 DNA, CDR3 protein. A D gene is named only where the DNA matches it firmly. Only part of the rows carry a size: once, few, many, or a class if the clone is expanded.

j_gene: TRBJ2-1; abundance: .; d_gene: TRBD2; v_gene: TRBV6-5; CDR3nt: TGTGCCAGCACCCCACCGGGAGGGACCCTGGAGGAGTTCTTC; CDR3aa: CASTPPGGTLEEFF
j_gene: TRBJ1-2; abundance: few; d_gene: TRBD1; v_gene: TRBV29-1; CDR3nt: TGCAGCGTTGTCCCAGGGGGCACCTATGGCTACACCTTC; CDR3aa: CSVVPGGTYGYTF
j_gene: TRBJ2-5; abundance: .; d_gene: TRBD2; v_gene: TRBV5-1; CDR3nt: TGCGCCAGCAGCTTGGTGGGCGGGAGGCAAGAGACCCAGTACTTC; CDR3aa: CASSLVGGRQETQYF
j_gene: TRBJ1-1; abundance: .; d_gene: .; v_gene: TRBV25-1; CDR3nt: TGTGCCAGCAGCAGGGCGGGAAACACTGAAGCTTTCTTT; CDR3aa: CASSRAGNTEAFF
j_gene: TRBJ1-5; abundance: .; d_gene: .; v_gene: TRBV9; CDR3nt: TGTGCCAGCAGCGTAGACGGTCAGGGTGGACAGCCCCAGCATTTT; CDR3aa: CASSVDGQGGQPQHF
j_gene: TRBJ2-5; abundance: .; d_gene: .; v_gene: TRBV5-4; CDR3nt: TGTGCCAGCAGCTTGGGGACATCACAAGAGACCCAGTACTTC; CDR3aa: CASSLGTSQETQYF
j_gene: TRBJ2-1; abundance: .; d_gene: TRBD1; v_gene: TRBV19; CDR3nt: TGTGCCAGTAGTAGACAGGGGGCCTACAATGAGCAGTTCTTC; CDR3aa: CASSRQGAYNEQFF
j_gene: TRBJ2-3; abundance: .; d_gene: TRBD1; v_gene: TRBV5-1; CDR3nt: TGCGCCAGCAGCCGGACCGGACAGGCCCTCGAAGGGGGGCAGTATTTT; CDR3aa: CASSRTGQALEGGQYF
j_gene: TRBJ1-1; abundance: once; d_gene: .; v_gene: TRBV18; CDR3nt: TGTGCCAGCTCACCCGACAGGCATACTGAAGCTTTCTTT; CDR3aa: CASSPDRHTEAFF
j_gene: TRBJ2-7; abundance: .; d_gene: .; v_gene: TRBV5-1; CDR3nt: TGCGCCAGCAGCTTGGCCGTTTTTGCGGGACCCTCCTACGAGCAGTACTTC; CDR3aa: CASSLAVFAGPSYEQYF
j_gene: TRBJ2-2; abundance: many; d_gene: .; v_gene: TRBV6-1; CDR3nt: TGTGCCAGCAGCGAAACCCCGAGAAGGGAGCTGTTTTTT; CDR3aa: CASSETPRRELFF
j_gene: TRBJ2-1; abundance: .; d_gene: TRBD2; v_gene: TRBV19; CDR3nt: TGTGCCAGTAGTCCACAACTTCTAGCGGGAGGTCGTGGTGAGCAGTTCTTC; CDR3aa: CASSPQLLAGGRGEQFF
j_gene: TRBJ1-4; abundance: .; d_gene: .; v_gene: TRBV7-9; CDR3nt: TGTGCCAGCAGCTTAGCGTCGGCAGGGACTGAAAAACTGTTTTTT; CDR3aa: CASSLASAGTEKLFF
j_gene: TRBJ2-1; abundance: .; d_gene: TRBD1; v_gene: TRBV5-1; CDR3nt: TGCGCCAGCAGCTGGGGGACAGGGATCAATGAGCAGTTCTTC; CDR3aa: CASSWGTGINEQFF
j_gene: TRBJ1-1; abundance: .; d_gene: TRBD1; v_gene: TRBV11-2; CDR3nt: TGTGCCAGCAGTCCGGGACAGGGGTTTTCCACTGAAGCTTTCTTT; CDR3aa: CASSPGQGFSTEAFF
j_gene: TRBJ2-7; abundance: .; d_gene: TRBD2; v_gene: TRBV7-2; CDR3nt: TGTGCCAGCAGCCCCCCTAGCGGGAGGGCCTACGAGCAGTACTTC; CDR3aa: CASSPPSGRAYEQYF
j_gene: TRBJ2-2; abundance: few; d_gene: TRBD2; v_gene: TRBV4-3; CDR3nt: TGCGCCAGCAGCCTTGCTAGCGGGAGATATACCGGGGAGCTGTTTTTT; CDR3aa: CASSLASGRYTGELFF
j_gene: TRBJ2-2; abundance: .; d_gene: .; v_gene: TRBV15; CDR3nt: TGTGCCACCAGCAGAGGGGCCCGGGACTCCGGGGAGCTGTTTTTT; CDR3aa: CATSRGARDSGELFF
j_gene: TRBJ2-1; abundance: once; d_gene: .; v_gene: TRBV11-3; CDR3nt: TGTGCCAGCAGCCCCACGCTGGGTGAGCAGTTCTTC; CDR3aa: CASSPTLGEQFF
j_gene: TRBJ2-5; abundance: once; d_gene: TRBD1; v_gene: TRBV5-1; CDR3nt: TGCGCCAGCAGCTTGGTGGGACAGGGAGGCCAAGAGACCCAGTACTTC; CDR3aa: CASSLVGQGGQETQYF
j_gene: TRBJ1-1; abundance: .; d_gene: .; v_gene: TRBV11-2; CDR3nt: TGTGCCAGCAGCTTATACCGGGCCGGGGACACTGAAGCTTTCTTT; CDR3aa: CASSLYRAGDTEAFF
j_gene: TRBJ2-1; abundance: few; d_gene: .; v_gene: TRBV7-6; CDR3nt: TGTGCCAGCAGCCCTTTACTAGTGAATGAGCAGTTCTTC; CDR3aa: CASSPLLVNEQFF
j_gene: TRBJ1-5; abundance: .; d_gene: TRBD1; v_gene: TRBV28; CDR3nt: TGTGCCAGCAGAGGTGGACAGGGGACGTTAAGCAATCAGCCCCAGCATTTT; CDR3aa: CASRGGQGTLSNQPQHF
j_gene: TRBJ2-5; abundance: .; d_gene: TRBD2; v_gene: TRBV4-2; CDR3nt: TGTGCCAGCAGCCAAGGACAGGGTTGGCGGCGGGAGGGCCAGAAGACCCAGTACTTC; CDR3aa: CASSQGQGWRREGQKTQYF
j_gene: TRBJ2-7; abundance: .; d_gene: .; v_gene: TRBV5-1; CDR3nt: TGCGCCAGCAGCCGGCACTCGGAGAGGTACTACGAGCAGTACTTC; CDR3aa: CASSRHSERYYEQYF
j_gene: TRBJ2-1; abundance: .; d_gene: .; v_gene: TRBV12-5; CDR3nt: TGTGCTAGTGGTTTGCCAAACAGGGACCAGCAGTTCTTC; CDR3aa: CASGLPNRDQQFF
j_gene: TRBJ1-3; abundance: .; d_gene: .; v_gene: TRBV4-3; CDR3nt: TGCGCCAGCAGCCAAGATGTAGGGGTTCAGACCATATATTTT; CDR3aa: CASSQDVGVQTIYF
j_gene: TRBJ2-1; abundance: .; d_gene: .; v_gene: TRBV5-1; CDR3nt: TGCGCCAGCAGCAAAGTACCCGACTCCTACAATGAGCAGTTCTTC; CDR3aa: CASSKVPDSYNEQFF
j_gene: TRBJ1-6; abundance: once; d_gene: TRBD1; v_gene: TRBV14; CDR3nt: TGTGCCAGCAGTTGGTGGGGACAGGGTTCACCCCTCCACTTT; CDR3aa: CASSWWGQGSPLHF
j_gene: TRBJ2-6; abundance: .; d_gene: .; v_gene: TRBV18; CDR3nt: TGTGCCAGCTCATACGACCGGGACCTAGCTGGGGCCAACGTCCTGACTTTC; CDR3aa: CASSYDRDLAGANVLTF
j_gene: TRBJ2-3; abundance: .; d_gene: .; v_gene: TRBV20-1; CDR3nt: TGCAGTGCTAATCAGGCAGATACGCAGTATTTT; CDR3aa: CSANQADTQYF
j_gene: TRBJ2-1; abundance: .; d_gene: .; v_gene: TRBV25-1; CDR3nt: TGTGCCAGCAAACCCTGGGGCCGCCATGAGCAGTTCTTC; CDR3aa: CASKPWGRHEQFF